The clone carrying this T cell receptor (beta chain) was observed a few times. Its antigen is undetermined. These data originate in a study of cytomegalovirus exposure and HLA in healthy donors. The CDR3 covers 15 residues. The ends lost 2 bases at V and 6 bases at J; junction bases unmatched: 9. CDR1 and CDR2 (germline): MDHEN, SYDVKM. Whole-study findings and limits: A later analysis reportedly found fewer N-insertions in an Asian-associated ancestry cluster than the roughly 670-donor mean. Sequence variants that were highly shared formed a cluster that was likely a sequencing artifact.

A multiplex PCR was run with 60 Vbeta primers and 13 Jbeta primers. Repertoires were generated with immunoSEQ multiplex PCR, while TCRdb's copy carries only in-frame clones and drops some. Among around 130,000 clones listed, approximately 80% were seen once. The rearrangement joins TRBV28 to TRBJ1-1; 7 bases map to TRBD1. Sequenced material: PBMCs. The origin of this receptor is a woman in her sixties in good health and CMV-seronegative. CDR3 DNA sequence: TGTGCCAGCAGTTTACCCCGACAGGGCCAAGCTGAAGCTTTCTTT. This translates into CASSLPRQGQAEAFF.